The 3 T cell receptor beta chains presented below share a single source sample, sequenced in a study of human T cells and chemical hapten exposure. TCRdb reprocessed the RACE reads via MiXCR and lists one record per CDR3 protein. In the table there are about 43,000 distinct CDR3 sequences, about 3.5% of which are singletons. As for time point: patch test 2, 6 weeks after DPC sensitization. Treatment defined: therapeutic diphenylcyclopropenone sensitization with weekly scalp DPC. The material was whole blood, obtained in connection with sensitization to the hapten diphenylcyclopropenone (DPC). The receptors derive from a man aged 35 to 55 with alopecia areata. Some clones in this sample may be carry-over from other donors' samples.

This clonotype was counted many times. Here the CDR3 reads CASALPKRDRSTGELFF. In DNA form, the CDR3 reads TGTGCCAGCGCACTACCAAAGCGAGACCGGTCCACCGGGGAGCTGTTTTTT. The chain uses TRBV7-8 and TRBJ2-2, with unresolved D. Germline V gene data show CDR1 as SGHVS and CDR2 as FQNEAQ. Deletions cut 8 bases from V and 4 bases from J, with 23 bases between. The CDR3 covers 17 residues.

The sample holds many counts of this clonotype. The V and J genes are TRBV30 and TRBJ2-3; D gene ambiguous. CDR3 length: 14 residues. CDR1 is GTSNPN, CDR2 SVGIG, per germline (reference sequence). Trimming pared 2 bases from V and 9 bases from J, leaving 18 bases between. The DNA of the CDR3 is TGTGCCTGGAGTTCCCCCGATCCTTTCCGCACGCAGTATTTT. This sequence encodes CAWSSPDPFRTQYF.

This clonotype was found many times. This chain joins TRBV28 and TRBJ2-7, with D hard to call. In germline, CDR1 is MDHEN, CDR2 SYDVKM. Trimming cost V 6 bases and J 3 bases, with 18 bases left between them. The CDR3 spans 15 residues. The CDR3 sequence is CASSMLSGGNYEQYF. The DNA for the CDR3 is TGTGCCAGCAGCATGCTTTCAGGCGGTAACTACGAGCAGTACTTC.